These 21 T cell receptor beta chains were sequenced from one sample in a study of molecular identifiers for immune sequencing clone quantification. MiXCR, run by TCRdb on the PCR reads, gives a single entry per CDR3 protein. The data hold under 600,000 distinct CDR3 sequences, with around 23% observed a single time. Specimen: naive CD8+ T cells from blood, with Jurkat cell RNA spiked in. Subset noted: FACS-sorted CD8+CD4-CCR7+CD45RA+ naive T cells. Source of these receptors: a human donor in good health. Some libraries in this study had Jurkat cell RNA spiked in.

The chain couples TRBV5-1 to TRBJ2-7; TRBD1 or TRBD2 may be the D gene (6 bases each). Germline lookup yields CDR1 SGHRS and CDR2 YFSETQ. V was cut by 4 bases and J by 1 base, with 15 bases left in between. The CDR3 spans 15 residues. CDR3 nucleotide sequence: TGCGCCAGCAGCGACCTGATAGGGGGGTCCTACGAGCAGTACTTC. It is translated as CASSDLIGGSYEQYF.

The sample holds one count of this clonotype. This may be a read error: a much more frequent sequence differs by one nucleotide. The chain couples TRBV20-1 to TRBJ1-2; D possibly corresponds to TRBD1 (6 bases). The V and J ends lost 2 bases and 2 bases respectively, with 15 bases between them. This CDR3 is built from 15 residues. Germline-derived CDR1 and CDR2 are DFQATT and SNEGSKA (reference sequence). CDR3 sequence (DNA): TGCAGTGCTAGAATAAATGGACAGATAAACTATGGCTACACCTTC. Its translation is CSARINGQINYGYTF.

This clonotype was recorded a few times. The chain is built from TRBV28 and TRBJ1-5; D unresolved. This CDR3 has 16 amino acids. The germline V and J ends were trimmed by 2 bases and 0 bases, with 11 bases remaining between them. Germline V lookup: CDR1 MDHEN, CDR2 SYDVKM. The CDR3 bases are TGTGCCAGCAGTTTACTGGTAGGGTATAGCAATCAGCCCCAGCATTTT. Protein sequence: CASSLLVGYSNQPQHF.

This clonotype has a count of ten or more. Here the CDR3 reads CASSLSAGPEAFF. CDR3 in DNA: TGTGCCAGCAGTTTATCGGCGGGACCTGAAGCTTTCTTT. The chain is built from TRBV27 and TRBJ1-1; D possibly corresponds to TRBD1 (5 bases). The germline V gene has CDR1 MNHEY and CDR2 SMNVEV (reference sequence). The CDR3 extends over 13 amino acids. V lost 0 bases to trimming and J lost 6 bases, with 8 bases between them.

Only a few counts were recorded for this clonotype. The V call is TRBV7-2, the J call TRBJ2-1; D tentatively reads TRBD1 or TRBD2 (5 bases each). The CDR3 runs 14 residues. In germline, CDR1 is SGHTA, CDR2 FQGNSA. V was trimmed by 5 bases and J by 1 base, leaving 9 bases between them. CDR3 sequence: CASSGGSSYNEQFF. The CDR3 DNA follows: TGTGCCAGCAGCGGGGGTAGTTCCTACAATGAGCAGTTCTTC.

Many counts were recorded for this clonotype. V is TRBV7-6 and J is TRBJ2-3, with unresolved D. The CDR3 is 15 residues long. Germline lookup yields CDR1 SGHVS and CDR2 FNYEAQ. The germline V and J ends were trimmed by 3 bases and 3 bases, with 13 bases remaining between them. CDR3 in amino acids: CASSLGTYPTDTQYF. CDR3 nucleotide sequence: TGTGCCAGCAGCTTGGGTACATACCCAACAGATACGCAGTATTTT.

This clonotype was counted many times. This rearrangement joins TRBV29-1 to TRBJ2-7; D is ambiguous. V lost 6 bases, J lost 5 bases, and 17 bases lay in between. The CDR3 contains 13 residues. Per germline, CDR1 SQVTM and CDR2 ANQGSEA. This CDR3 is CSVLGRATHEQYF. The CDR3, as DNA: TGCAGCGTGTTGGGTAGGGCAACCCACGAGCAGTACTTC.

V usage is TRBV4-3 and J usage is TRBJ2-1, with 9 positions matching TRBD1. Germline V CDR1 and CDR2: LGHNA, YSLEER. Trimming at V came to 6 bases and at J to 8 bases, leaving 14 bases not matched to a gene. The CDR3 has 16 amino acids. The CDR3 DNA follows: TGCGCCAGCAGTGCGAGAGGTAGGACAGGGGTGTATGAGCAGTTCTTC. Residues: CASSARGRTGVYEQFF.

This clonotype was found many times. The chain is built from TRBV7-9 and TRBJ1-4, with TRBD1 as a possible D gene (6 bases). Germline CDR1 is SEHNR and CDR2 is FQNEAQ (reference sequence). The CDR3 loop spans 15 amino acids. V lost 5 bases and J 2 bases, leaving 12 bases between the germline ends. As DNA, the CDR3 is TGTGCCAGCAGCCTACAGGGTAACACTAATGAAAAACTGTTTTTT. It specifies CASSLQGNTNEKLFF.

The sample holds many counts of this clonotype. V is TRBV13 and J is TRBJ1-2; D gene uncertain. The CDR3 has 16 amino acids. Per germline, CDR1 PRHDT and CDR2 FYEKMQ (reference sequence). Between the trimmed V and J ends, which lost 3 bases and 0 bases, there was a span of 14 bases. In DNA, the CDR3 is TGTGCCAGCAGCTTGAATCCAACGCACGCTAACTATGGCTACACCTTC. Translated, it gives CASSLNPTHANYGYTF. Full variable domain (remainder filled in from reference TRBV13 and TRBJ1-2): AAGVIQSPRHLIKEKRETATLKCYPIPRHDTVYWYQQGPGQDPQFLISFYEKMQSDKGSIPDRFSAQQFSDYHSELNMSSLELGDSALYFCASSLNPTHANYGYTFGSGTRLTVV.

The chain couples TRBV4-1 to TRBJ2-7, with D uncertain. Per the germline V gene, CDR1 is MGHRA and CDR2 is YSYEKL. This CDR3 comprises 15 residues. V was trimmed by 3 bases and J by 2 bases, leaving 14 bases between them. CDR3 in DNA: TGCGCCAGCAGCCACCTGACCGGGCATCCCTACGAGCAGTACTTC. Residues: CASSHLTGHPYEQYF.

This clonotype was detected ten times or more. The chain joins TRBV14 to TRBJ2-7; D remains unclear. Germline CDR1 reads SGHDN; CDR2 reads FVKESK. Trimming stripped 1 base from V and 0 bases from J, with 13 bases between. The CDR3 has 16 amino acids. CDR3 residues: CASSQGTYVSSYEQYF. CDR3 in DNA: TGTGCCAGCAGCCAAGGTACCTACGTAAGCTCCTACGAGCAGTACTTC. Variable domain in full (rest from reference TRBV14 and TRBJ2-7): EAGVTQFPSHSVIEKGQTVTLRCDPISGHDNLYWYRRVMGKEIKFLLHFVKESKQDESGMPNNRFLAERTGGTYSTLKVQPAELEDSGVYFCASSQGTYVSSYEQYFGPGTRLTVT.

The chain is built from TRBV20-1 and TRBJ2-7; TRBD1 matches at 7 bases. The CDR3 is made up of 16 amino acids. V shed 0 bases, J shed 0 bases, and the junction held 8 bases outside the gene matches. Germline CDR1 reads DFQATT; CDR2 reads SNEGSKA (reference sequence). The CDR3 region is CSARDSDRVYSYEQYF. For the CDR3, the DNA is TGCAGTGCTAGAGATTCAGACAGGGTTTACTCCTACGAGCAGTACTTC.

The chain uses TRBV30 and TRBJ2-1; tentatively, D is TRBD2 (6 bases). There are 14 residues in the CDR3. The germline CDR1 and CDR2 sequences are GTSNPN and SVGIG (reference sequence). Trimming shortened V by 1 base and J by 6 bases, and 13 bases separated the two germline ends. CDR3 nucleotide sequence: TGTGCCTGGAGTGCGGGACTGGGATTCAATGAGCAGTTCTTC. This translates into CAWSAGLGFNEQFF. Full variable domain (missing parts from reference TRBV30 and TRBJ2-1): SQTIHQWPATLVQPVGSPLSLECTVEGTSNPNLYWYRQAAGRGLQLLFYSVGIGQISSEVPQNLSASRPQDRQFILSSKKLLLSDSGFYLCAWSAGLGFNEQFFGPGTRLTVL.

This clonotype has just a few counts. The gene calls are TRBV12-3 or TRBV12-4 and TRBJ2-7; 8 bases map to TRBD2. This CDR3 region has 14 residues. J was trimmed by 5 bases and V by 3 bases; bases with no gene match: 6. CDR3 nucleotide sequence: TGTGCCAGCAGTTTGGCCAGCGGGAGTAACGAGCAGTACTTC. Translation gives CASSLASGSNEQYF.

Notes on this clonotype: With a much larger clone just one base away, this may be a read error. The chain combines TRBV29-1 with TRBJ2-5, with D possibly TRBD2 on 5 matching bases. The V gene's germline CDR1 is SQVTM and CDR2 ANQGSEA. The V and J ends lost 1 base and 7 bases respectively, with 7 bases between them. This CDR3 is built from 11 residues. CDR3 in amino acids: CSVEVAGTQYF. The CDR3 DNA reads TGCAGCGTTGAAGTGGCGGGGACCCAGTACTTC. Looking up the rest from reference TRBV29-1 and TRBJ2-5 gives the full variable domain: SAVISQKPSRDICQRGTSLTIQCQVDSQVTMMFWYRQQPGQSLTLIATANQGSEATYESGFVIDKFPISRPNLTFSTLTVSNMSPEDSSIYLCSVEVAGTQYFGPGTRLLVL.

This sequence joins TRBV4-3 and TRBJ1-1; D is unresolved. This CDR3 spans 16 amino acids. The V end lost 0 bases, the J end lost 0 bases, and 11 bases lay between the germline ends. Germline V gene lookup returns CDR1 LGHNA and CDR2 YSLEER. The CDR3 nucleotides are TGCGCCAGCAGCCAAGATTCTGTAGGGATGAACACTGAAGCTTTCTTT. Its protein is CASSQDSVGMNTEAFF.

The chain is built from TRBV30 and TRBJ1-1; 8 bases map to TRBD1. CDR1 GTSNPN and CDR2 SVGIG come from the germline V gene (reference sequence). The CDR3 spans 16 residues. V lost 2 bases and J lost 0; bases outside the gene matches: 8. CDR3 sequence reads: CAWSYGQGGLNTEAFF. The CDR3 nucleotides are TGTGCCTGGAGTTACGGACAGGGTGGATTGAACACTGAAGCTTTCTTT.

The DNA of the CDR3 is TGTGCCAGCAGCCATCCGGGCCTATACACAGATACGCAGTATTTT. Translating gives CASSHPGLYTDTQYF. The genes are TRBV3-2 and TRBJ2-3; whether TRBD2, the table's D call, matches the DNA was not checked. TRBV3-2 is assigned pseudogene status. The CDR3 spans 15 residues.

V and J are TRBV21-1 and TRBJ2-5; TRBD1, the D gene given by the table, was not confirmed from the DNA. TRBV21-1 is a recognized pseudogene. This CDR3 region has 14 residues. DNA of the CDR3: TGTGCCAGCAGCTCCCGGGACAGGGGCCAGACCCAGTACTTC. Protein product: CASSSRDRGQTQYF.

This clonotype showed up just a few times. This chain uses TRBV7-3 with TRBJ2-3; perhaps TRBD2 as D (5 bases). Trimming cost V 5 bases and J 4 bases, with 10 bases left between them. Looked up from germline, CDR1 is SGHTA and CDR2 is FQGTGA. There are 13 residues in the CDR3. The CDR3 sequence is CASSQLVADTQYF. In nucleotides, the CDR3 is TGTGCCAGCAGCCAACTAGTGGCAGATACGCAGTATTTT. The whole variable domain, remainder taken from reference TRBV7-3 and TRBJ2-3, is GAGVSQTPSNKVTEKGKYVELRCDPISGHTALYWYRQSLGQGPEFLIYFQGTGAADDSGLPNDRFFAVRPEGSVSTLKIQRTERGDSAVYLCASSQLVADTQYFGPGTRLTVL.